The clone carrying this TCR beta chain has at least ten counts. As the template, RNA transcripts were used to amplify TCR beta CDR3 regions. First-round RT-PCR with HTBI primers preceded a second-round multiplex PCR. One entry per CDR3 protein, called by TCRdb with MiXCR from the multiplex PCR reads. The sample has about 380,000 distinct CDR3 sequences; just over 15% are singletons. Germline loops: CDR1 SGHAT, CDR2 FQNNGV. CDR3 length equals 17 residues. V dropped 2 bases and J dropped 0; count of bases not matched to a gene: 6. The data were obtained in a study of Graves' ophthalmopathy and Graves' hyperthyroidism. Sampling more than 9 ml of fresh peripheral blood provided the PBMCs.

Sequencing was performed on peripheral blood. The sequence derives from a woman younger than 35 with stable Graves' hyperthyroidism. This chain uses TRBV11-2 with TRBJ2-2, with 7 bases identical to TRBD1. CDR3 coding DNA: TGTGCCAGCAGCTTATCTAGGGGGCTGGCGAACACCGGGGAGCTGTTTTTT. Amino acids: CASSLSRGLANTGELFF.